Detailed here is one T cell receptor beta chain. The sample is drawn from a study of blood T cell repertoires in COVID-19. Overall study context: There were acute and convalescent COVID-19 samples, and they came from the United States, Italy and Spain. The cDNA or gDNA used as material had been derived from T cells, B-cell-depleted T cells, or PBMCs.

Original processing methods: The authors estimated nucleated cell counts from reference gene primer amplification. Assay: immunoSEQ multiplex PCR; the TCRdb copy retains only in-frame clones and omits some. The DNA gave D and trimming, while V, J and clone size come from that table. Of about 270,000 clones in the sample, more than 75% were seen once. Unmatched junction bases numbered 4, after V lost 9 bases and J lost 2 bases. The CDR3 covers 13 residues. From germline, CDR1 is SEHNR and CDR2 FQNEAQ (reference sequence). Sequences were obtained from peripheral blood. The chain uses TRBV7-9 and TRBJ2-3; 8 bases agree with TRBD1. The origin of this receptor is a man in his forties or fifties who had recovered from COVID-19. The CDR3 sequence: CARAGGNTDTQYF. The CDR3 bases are TGTGCCAGGGCAGGGGGCAACACAGATACGCAGTATTTT.